The clone carrying this T cell receptor beta chain was seen many times. The data originate from a study of response to subunit inactivated influenza vaccine. V was cut by 7 bases and J by 2 bases, with 17 bases left in between. In germline, CDR1 is SQVTM, CDR2 ANQGSEA. The CDR3 spans 14 residues. TCRdb re-analysed the RT-PCR reads in MiXCR, keeping a single row per CDR3 protein. The profile covers some 850,000 distinct CDR3 sequences, with about 18% appearing a single time and 11% taken by the ten largest. The chain joins TRBV29-1 to TRBJ2-5, with D possibly TRBD2 on 5 matching bases. The specimen comprised PBMCs from blood, sampled roughly 5 days after vaccination. This TCR came from a man in his fifties who received an inactivated influenza vaccine. CDR3 in amino acids: CSARGLGPQETQYF. The CDR3 nucleotides are TGCAGCGCCCGAGGGCTTGGGCCTCAAGAGACCCAGTACTTC.